The present T cell receptor (beta chain) was sequenced within a study of T cells in Graves' hyperthyroidism and ophthalmopathy (dated by TCRdb to the late 2010s). Turning to the overall study: Peripheral blood was sampled at the time of initial diagnosis, prior to any treatment. The 100 or so discovery patients were randomly split 7:3 into training and test sets. According to the paper, TCR Vbeta CDR3 sequencing was carried out on 135 peripheral blood samples, which came from over 40 ophthalmopathy, some 73 hyperthyroidism and roughly 17 progressor patients. TCR V-J signatures able to tell the groups apart were searched for in a discovery cohort of 90 to 100 patients, of whom more than 40 had Graves' ophthalmopathy and roughly 59 had stable Graves' hyperthyroidism. The study also compared thyroid tissue and blood T-cell repertoires from a handful of Graves' hyperthyroidism patients. Whether ophthalmopathy could be predicted prospectively was tested in an independent validation cohort made up of roughly 19 hyperthyroidism patients plus 17 patients who later progressed to ophthalmopathy. Following sampling, methimazole starting at 30 mg daily was given to hyperthyroidism patients, and high-dose intravenous methylprednisolone was given to ophthalmopathy patients. Study-wide findings and limitations: Most expanded thyroid clonotypes (frequency above 0.001) were also detected in blood, a finding suggesting that blood repertoires may reflect thyroid immune responses. No statistical method was used to set the sample size in advance, and investigators knew the group allocation. Ophthalmopathy was separated from stable hyperthyroidism by a 13 V-J signature model, with just over 85% sensitivity and approximately 84% specificity obtained in cross-validation and 80%/75% obtained in testing. During validation, the model predicted progression to ophthalmopathy a median of about 5.9 months ahead of onset, with roughly 65% sensitivity and 72% to 80% specificity.

Ophthalmopathy patients had moderately to severely active disease, Clinical Activity Score of at least 3, NOSPECS grade of at least 4, and duration under 3 months. Any patient with an uncontrolled infection, another autoimmune disease, pregnancy or lactation was excluded. Diagnoses relied on clinical symptoms, serum thyroxine and TRAb, thyroid ultrasound and orbital computed tomography. PBMCs were isolated from 7.5 to 10 ml of fresh peripheral blood by Ficoll-Paque density gradient centrifugation. Trizol reagent was used to extract total RNA, and RNA quality was then checked on an Agilent 2100 Bioanalyzer. This clonotype has ten or more counts. Its antigen target is currently unknown. No quality values exist for individual bases; no much larger clone is one base distant. Amplification of TCR beta CDR3 regions was carried out from RNA transcripts. The TCR CDR3 was subjected to a first round of RT-PCR using the HTBI primer set and the Qiagen OneStep RT-PCR kit. A second multiplex PCR round built the libraries, followed by size selection and purification. The libraries were sequenced on an Illumina HiSeq2000 using paired-end 100 bp reads. The study's own analysis went as follows. SOAPnuke was used to process the raw data, throwing out any read that contained adapters or uncalled bases, had a mean Phred below 15, or lacked an exact constant-primer or identifier match. COPE v1.2.5 was used to merge the high-quality paired reads, and each unique nucleotide sequence was defined as a clonotype. Clonotypes were aligned to IMGT TRBV, TRBD and TRBJ reference segments using MiTCR v1.1. The analysis included only V-J combinations with a frequency above 0.0001, which together covered around 99% of the repertoires. A TCS score was defined as the ratio between F50 (clonal expansion) and ExV (chaos), using BLOSUM62-based TCRdist between CDR3 peptides within each V-J. Welch's t-statistics and random forest reduced 450 to 600 V-J features to roughly 13, which were used in a naive Bayes classifier (R e1071). TCRdb reprocessed the public reads (quality trimming at Q25 with fastp, clone calling with MiXCR) and kept in-frame beta chains. Each CDR3 protein gets just one entry, which takes the most common genes and DNA from the rows behind it. TCRdb, not the original authors, processed these V and J calls. For this sample there are 530,000 or so distinct CDR3 sequences; approximately 24% appear just once. The ten largest clonotypes hold about 11% of the sample.

Inclusive of the bounding cysteine and phenylalanine, the CDR3 is 13 residues long. The read is trimmed to its CDR3 DNA, 39 bases read in frame from base 1. The germline V gene gives CDR1 as SGHTA and CDR2 as FQGNSA. V and J lose 1 base and 5 bases, and a span of 8 bases separates them. Sequencing was done on a sample of blood. The rearrangement combines TRBV7-2 with TRBJ2-5; no D gene is confidently identified. The TCR originated in a woman aged 25 to 39 with Graves' ophthalmopathy. The CDR3 sequence is CASSLDPAETQYF. The DNA reads TGTGCCAGCAGCTTAGATCCAGCTGAGACCCAGTACTTC.